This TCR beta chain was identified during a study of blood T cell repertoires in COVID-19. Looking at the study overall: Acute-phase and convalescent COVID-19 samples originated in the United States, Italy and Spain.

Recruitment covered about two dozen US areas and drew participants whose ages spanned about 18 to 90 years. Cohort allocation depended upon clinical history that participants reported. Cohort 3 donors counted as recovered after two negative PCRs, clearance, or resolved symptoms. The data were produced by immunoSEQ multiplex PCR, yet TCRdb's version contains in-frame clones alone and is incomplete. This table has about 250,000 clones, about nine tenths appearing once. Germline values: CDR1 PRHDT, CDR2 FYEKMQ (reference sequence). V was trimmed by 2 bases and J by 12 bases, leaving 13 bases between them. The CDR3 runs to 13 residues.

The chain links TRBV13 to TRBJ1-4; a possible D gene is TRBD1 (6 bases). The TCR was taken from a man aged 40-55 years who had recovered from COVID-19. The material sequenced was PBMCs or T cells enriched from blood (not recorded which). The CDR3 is CASSLTAQGELFF. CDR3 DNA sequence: TGTGCCAGCAGCTTAACCGCACAGGGCGAACTGTTTTTT. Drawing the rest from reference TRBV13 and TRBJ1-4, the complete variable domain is AAGVIQSPRHLIKEKRETATLKCYPIPRHDTVYWYQQGPGQDPQFLISFYEKMQSDKGSIPDRFSAQQFSDYHSELNMSSLELGDSALYFCASSLTAQGELFFGSGTQLSVL.